These T cell receptor beta chains were read from a single sample in a study of cytomegalovirus exposure and HLA in healthy donors. TCRdb keeps only in-frame clones here, not all; method: immunoSEQ multiplex PCR. This sample has about 180,000 clones, with approximately 86% found just once. The specimen sequenced was PBMCs. Receptor source: a man younger than 30 in good health and CMV-seropositive. The conserved cysteine and the conserved F or W are not part of the CDR3 here. Each record gives: V gene, CDR3 protein.

v_call: TRBV7-2; cdr3_aa: ASSPGLAGPSYEQY
v_call: TRBV14; cdr3_aa: ASSQADGGLSSYEQY
v_call: TRBV29-1; cdr3_aa: SVEWTVNTEAF
v_call: TRBV11-3; cdr3_aa: ASSYRTGPKNIQY
v_call: TRBV2; cdr3_aa: ASRNSENSPLH
v_call: TRBV7-2; cdr3_aa: ASSPLASGTAGQPQH
v_call: TRBV4-2; cdr3_aa: ASSQEDRAGQPQH
v_call: TRBV6-6; cdr3_aa: ASTYSPKGTDTQY
v_call: TRBV7-9; cdr3_aa: ASNSFIRVPEAF
v_call: TRBV5-1; cdr3_aa: ASSLETSDQGEQF
v_call: TRBV29-1; cdr3_aa: SVGYRVAPYEQY
v_call: TRBV28; cdr3_aa: ASNERGTEAF
v_call: TRBV18; cdr3_aa: ASSPYNSGTSGSQETQY
v_call: TRBV2; cdr3_aa: ASSEAPISLTRYY
v_call: TRBV4-3; cdr3_aa: ASSQGVAGAGTY
v_call: TRBV5-1; cdr3_aa: ASSATGGYEQY
v_call: TRBV18; cdr3_aa: ASSPRNNYGYT
v_call: TRBV7-6; cdr3_aa: ASSLDRGREQY
v_call: TRBV27; cdr3_aa: ASSWTGATEAF
v_call: TRBV2; cdr3_aa: ASSRDLNEKLF
v_call: TRBV11-2; cdr3_aa: ASSSPRGGYEQY
v_call: TRBV10-2; cdr3_aa: ASSQGFMNTEAF
v_call: TRBV2; cdr3_aa: ASSPNREKEQF
v_call: TRBV30; cdr3_aa: AWSPTVEAF
v_call: TRBV18; cdr3_aa: ASSPQGGGGYT
v_call: TRBV7-8; cdr3_aa: ASTPQGAPTSGNTIY
v_call: TRBV4-2; cdr3_aa: ASSQQTVSLYGYT
v_call: TRBV27; cdr3_aa: ASRRYTQNTEAF
v_call: TRBV6-5; cdr3_aa: ASSRGTGGDYGYT
v_call: TRBV7-9; cdr3_aa: ASSYLVGVRSGNTIY
v_call: TRBV11-3; cdr3_aa: ASSLDGNTDTQY
v_call: TRBV4-2; cdr3_aa: ASSQGRSLSTEKLF
v_call: TRBV9; cdr3_aa: ASRRGGEQF
v_call: TRBV5-1; cdr3_aa: ASSQGDGERPQH
v_call: TRBV6-5; cdr3_aa: ASSPVGSEQY
v_call: TRBV5-4; cdr3_aa: ASSVADFPEAF
v_call: TRBV11-2; cdr3_aa: ASSPLTGNYGYT
v_call: TRBV19; cdr3_aa: ASSIQARGSVDTQY
v_call: TRBV30; cdr3_aa: AWKEGLGEQY
v_call: TRBV4-3; cdr3_aa: ASSQDWVGEQY
v_call: TRBV7-9; cdr3_aa: ASSGRGGDAAF
v_call: TRBV4-3; cdr3_aa: ASSQDWALTYEQY
v_call: TRBV9; cdr3_aa: ASSVGAGGPRETQY
v_call: TRBV4-2; cdr3_aa: ASSQGSGGGTDTQY
v_call: TRBV20-1; cdr3_aa: SARSTTAF
v_call: TRBV29-1; cdr3_aa: SVGGAGYEQY
v_call: TRBV7-9; cdr3_aa: ASSPSGVTLYEQY
v_call: TRBV9; cdr3_aa: ASSVGDYEQF
v_call: TRBV6-4; cdr3_aa: ASSAVGGQQETQY